This T cell receptor beta chain was identified in a study of cytomegalovirus exposure and HLA in healthy donors. Regarding the study as a whole: First-cohort TCR clusters were later found to tend to co-occur in the 120 validation repertoires. For most TCR sequences rarity was the rule, although some public TCRs occurred in many donors.

Produced via immunoSEQ multiplex PCR; TCRdb's table is partial and in-frame only. The sample yields some 150,000 clones, just under 90% seen once. Concerning this clone itself: Its antigen is unknown.

The CDR3 totals 13 residues. V was trimmed by 0 bases and J by 4 bases, leaving 7 bases between them. Germline V gene data show CDR1 as SGDLS and CDR2 as YYNGEE. Sequencing input: PBMCs. This TCR was sampled from a woman aged 25 to 39 in good health and CMV-seronegative. This chain uses TRBV9 with TRBJ1-2, with no clear D. CDR3 protein: CASSVAQAYGYTF. DNA of the CDR3: TGTGCCAGCAGCGTAGCTCAAGCCTATGGCTACACCTTC.